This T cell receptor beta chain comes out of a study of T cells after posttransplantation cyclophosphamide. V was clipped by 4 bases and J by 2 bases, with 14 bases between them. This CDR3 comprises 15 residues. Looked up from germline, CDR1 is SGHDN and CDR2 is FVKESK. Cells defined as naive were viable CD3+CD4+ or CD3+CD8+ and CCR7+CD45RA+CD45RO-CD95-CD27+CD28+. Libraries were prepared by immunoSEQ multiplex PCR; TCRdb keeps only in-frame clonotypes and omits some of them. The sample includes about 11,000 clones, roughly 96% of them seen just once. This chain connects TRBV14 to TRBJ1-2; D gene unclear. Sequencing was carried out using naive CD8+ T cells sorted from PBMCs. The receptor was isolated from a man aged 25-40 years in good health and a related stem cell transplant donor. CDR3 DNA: TGTGCCAGCAGCCTATCGGGATCGTTCAACTATGGCTACACCTTC. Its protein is CASSLSGSFNYGYTF.